Below, 32 T cell receptor beta chains from the same sample are listed, as sequenced in a study of Ad26.COV2.S vaccination and SARS-CoV-2 variants. This sample's treatment: over 15 received Ad26.COV2.S at low or high dose, single or two shots; about 5 received placebo; per-sample allocation not given. It was on day 63 after the first vaccine or placebo injection that samples were taken. Generated by immunoSEQ multiplex PCR, the TCRdb table keeps only in-frame clones and is missing some. Altogether 350,000 to 450,000 clones are present, around 87% being singletons, with the ten largest covering roughly 3.1%. Sequencing was performed on peripheral blood, taken in a trial of Ad26.COV2.S vaccine versus placebo. The receptors were gathered from a person aged 18-65 years who received the Ad26.COV2.S COVID-19 vaccine or a placebo.

This chain joins TRBV6-7 and TRBJ1-1, with D perhaps matching TRBD1 (5 bases). TRBV6-7 is reported as an ORF; its role is uncertain. The CDR3 has 15 residues. Between the trimmed V and J ends, which lost 3 bases and 0 bases, there was a span of 11 bases. The chain's CDR3 is CASSYFRVMNTEAFF. The CDR3, as DNA: TGTGCCAGCAGTTATTTCAGGGTAATGAACACTGAAGCTTTCTTT.

V is TRBV3-1 (or the pseudogene TRBV3-2) and J is TRBJ1-2; D is unresolved. Germline lookup yields CDR1 LGHDT and CDR2 YNNKEL (reference sequence). The germline V and J ends were trimmed by 1 base and 6 bases, with 12 bases remaining between them. The CDR3 length is 14 residues. This CDR3 is CASSQVRGYHGYTF. Here the CDR3 DNA reads TGTGCCAGCAGCCAAGTAAGAGGGTACCATGGCTACACCTTC.

Turning to this clone: This may be a read error, as it is one base from a much larger clone. The V and J genes are TRBV6-1 and TRBJ1-5, with D tentatively TRBD1 (6 bases). Germline V lookup: CDR1 MNHNS, CDR2 SASEGT. CDR3 length: 15 amino acids. Trimming removed 3 bases at V and 6 bases at J, with 15 bases between. The CDR3 DNA sequence: TGTGCCAGCAGTGATGGAGGGGGTTGGGGTCAGCCCCAGCATTTT. This translates into CASSDGGGWGQPQHF.

CDR3 sequence: CSVEGQYTEAFF. The CDR3 DNA reads as TGCAGCGTTGAGGGACAGTACACTGAAGCTTTCTTT. The genes are TRBV29-1 and TRBJ1-1, with 7 nucleotides matching TRBD1. Germline CDR1 is SQVTM and CDR2 is ANQGSEA. V shed 3 bases, J shed 3 bases, and the junction held 1 base outside the gene matches. The CDR3 consists of 12 residues. Looking up the rest from reference TRBV29-1 and TRBJ1-1 gives the full variable domain: SAVISQKPSRDICQRGTSLTIQCQVDSQVTMMFWYRQQPGQSLTLIATANQGSEATYESGFVIDKFPISRPNLTFSTLTVSNMSPEDSSIYLCSVEGQYTEAFFGQGTRLTVV.

This clone was found once. J is TRBJ1-5 and V is TRBV6-5; D is perhaps TRBD1 (6 bases). The CDR3 length is 14 residues. Germline V gene lookup returns CDR1 MNHEY and CDR2 SVGAGI. Trimming took 4 bases from V and 7 from J, leaving 14 bases between them. Here the CDR3 reads CASSLGGRVQPQHF. The CDR3 coding sequence is TGTGCCAGCAGTTTGGGGGGGCGGGTCCAGCCCCAGCATTTT.

Details on this clone: Other nucleotide sequences from this sample produce the same CDR3. The chain recombines TRBV6-5 with TRBJ1-2; D may be TRBD1 (6 bases). Germline V gives CDR1 MNHEY, CDR2 SVGAGI. The CDR3 sequence is 15 residues long. V lost 0 bases and J 4 bases, leaving 12 bases between the germline ends. The CDR3 nucleotides are TGTGCCAGCAGTTACTCTAAGGGGGGGAGCTATGGCTACACCTTC. Encoded protein: CASSYSKGGSYGYTF.

The chain uses TRBV7-9 and TRBJ2-3; the D gene could be TRBD1 or TRBD2 (5 bases each). Germline lookup yields CDR1 SEHNR and CDR2 FQNEAQ (reference sequence). V lost 5 bases, J lost 0 bases, and 9 bases lay in between. The CDR3 covers 14 residues. For the CDR3, the DNA is TGTGCCAGCAGCGGAGGACACAGCACAGATACGCAGTATTTT. This codes for CASSGGHSTDTQYF.

This clone has a handful of counts. V gene TRBV4-3 combines with J gene TRBJ1-3; D call uncertain. V gave up 0 bases and J gave up 4 bases, with 4 bases separating them. Germline-derived CDR1 and CDR2 are LGHNA and YSLEER. The CDR3 is 13 amino acids. CDR3 nucleotides: TGCGCCAGCAGCCAAGAGCAAGGAAACACCATATATTTT. It codes for CASSQEQGNTIYF.

The chain couples TRBV6-6 to TRBJ1-6; maybe TRBD1 (6 bases). The germline V gene has CDR1 MNHNY and CDR2 SVGAGI (reference sequence). The V end was cut by 5 bases, the J end by 18 bases, with 20 bases between. The CDR3 totals 13 residues. CDR3 sequence (DNA): TGTGCCAGCAGTCAACTCGGGGGCCGAGGAAGCCACTTT. It codes for CASSQLGGRGSHF.

V usage is TRBV29-1 and J usage is TRBJ2-3; 12 bases map to TRBD2. Germline CDR1 reads SQVTM; CDR2 reads ANQGSEA. V lost 8 bases and J lost 2; bases outside the gene matches: 5. The CDR3 has 14 residues. The CDR3 DNA sequence: TGCAGCTTCGGGACTAGCGGGCCCACAGATACGCAGTATTTT. It translates to CSFGTSGPTDTQYF.

This clone occurred a few times. V and J are TRBV29-1 and TRBJ2-1, with TRBD2 matching over 13 bases. This CDR3 has 15 amino acids. The V and J ends lost 7 bases and 3 bases, in that order; junction bases with no gene match: 6. The germline V gene has CDR1 SQVTM and CDR2 ANQGSEA. The CDR3 coding sequence is TGCAGCGGCACCACTAGCGGGGGGGTCTACAATGAGCAGTTCTTC. Its translation: CSGTTSGGVYNEQFF.

This rearrangement joins TRBV7-8 to TRBJ1-2, with a tentative D call TRBD1 (5 bases). The CDR3 length is 13 residues. CDR1 SGHVS and CDR2 FQNEAQ come from the germline V gene. The germline V and J ends were trimmed by 5 bases and 7 bases, with 14 bases remaining between them. CDR3: CASSQAGTSGYTF. DNA of the CDR3: TGTGCCAGCAGCCAGGCCGGGACGTCTGGCTACACCTTC.

The chain couples TRBV9 to TRBJ1-2; D not resolved. V was trimmed by 3 bases and J by 0 bases, leaving 9 bases between them. CDR1 and CDR2 from the germline V gene are SGDLS and YYNGEE. The CDR3 extends over 14 amino acids. CDR3 sequence (DNA): TGTGCCAGCAGCGATAGGACCGCTAACTATGGCTACACCTTC. Its protein is CASSDRTANYGYTF.

This clone was seen once. V usage is TRBV5-1 and J usage is TRBJ1-4; D is unresolved. Trimming cost V 0 bases and J 6 bases, with 15 bases left between them. Germline lookup yields CDR1 SGHRS and CDR2 YFSETQ. This CDR3 spans 16 amino acids. The CDR3 loop is CASSLEGLGGDEKLFF. In DNA, the CDR3 is TGCGCCAGCAGCTTGGAGGGTTTAGGCGGGGATGAAAAACTGTTTTTT.

The J gene is TRBJ2-1, the V gene TRBV4-1; D is unclear. This CDR3 is 15 amino acids long. Trimming shortened V by 0 bases and J by 0 bases, and 6 bases separated the two germline ends. CDR1 is MGHRA, CDR2 YSYEKL, per germline. The CDR3 is CASSQDRSSYNEQFF. The CDR3, as DNA: TGCGCCAGCAGCCAAGATCGATCCTCCTACAATGAGCAGTTCTTC.

This clone was seen only a few times. This chain links TRBV15 with TRBJ2-2; tentative D call: TRBD2 (5 bases). V was trimmed by 4 bases and J by 4 bases, leaving 13 bases between them. CDR1 LNHNV and CDR2 YYDKDF come from the germline V gene (reference sequence). There are 15 residues in the CDR3. CDR3 region: CATSTGLEPTGELFF. As DNA, the CDR3 is TGTGCCACCAGCACCGGACTGGAACCCACCGGGGAGCTGTTTTTT.

J is TRBJ1-1 and V is TRBV6-5; a weak D match, TRBD1 (5 bases). The CDR3 loop spans 11 amino acids. Per the germline V gene, CDR1 is MNHEY and CDR2 is SVGAGI. Trimming left V 7 bases short and J 10 bases short, with 13 bases between. This CDR3 is CASNDRFRAFF. The CDR3 DNA reads as TGTGCCAGCAACGACAGATTTCGAGCTTTCTTT.

J is TRBJ1-3 and V is TRBV10-3; D gene unclear. CDR1 and CDR2 (germline): ENHRY, SYGVKD. Trimming shortened V by 3 bases and J by 4 bases, and 7 bases separated the two germline ends. The CDR3 loop spans 13 amino acids. CDR3: CAISEIEGNTIYF. CDR3 bases: TGTGCCATCAGTGAAATCGAAGGAAACACCATATATTTT.

The chain couples TRBV2 to TRBJ1-6, with D uncertain. The V gene's germline CDR1 is SNHLY and CDR2 FYNNEI. Deletions cut 3 bases from V and 6 bases from J, with 3 bases between. This CDR3 is built from 12 residues. CDR3 sequence (DNA): TGTGCCAGCAGTGAGACTAATTCACCCCTCCACTTT. This translates into CASSETNSPLHF.

The rearrangement uses TRBV2 and TRBJ2-3, with D unresolved. The CDR3 covers 16 residues. Trimming cost V 8 bases and J 6 bases, with 24 bases left between them. From germline, CDR1 is SNHLY and CDR2 FYNNEI. CDR3: CASLSIQSTNTDTQYF. DNA of the CDR3: TGTGCCAGCTTGTCGATCCAATCTACAAACACGGATACGCAGTATTTT.

The rearrangement links TRBV7-9 to TRBJ2-5; 7 positions agree with TRBD1. CDR1 and CDR2 from the germline V gene are SEHNR and FQNEAQ (reference sequence). V dropped 1 base and J dropped 7; count of bases not matched to a gene: 9. The CDR3 is 15 residues long. In DNA form, the CDR3 reads TGTGCCAGCAGCTTAGAACAGGGGCCCCGGGGGACCCAGTACTTC. Amino acid sequence: CASSLEQGPRGTQYF.

The J gene is TRBJ1-2, the V gene TRBV25-1; 7 bases agree with TRBD1. The CDR3 runs 15 residues. The germline gives CDR1 MGHDK, CDR2 SYGVNS. The V segment lost 2 bases and the J segment 3 bases; nucleotides outside the gene matches: 6. CDR3 nucleotide sequence: TGTGCCAGCAGTGAACGGAGACAGGGATACTATGGCTACACCTTC. This sequence encodes CASSERRQGYYGYTF.

The chain recombines TRBV18 with TRBJ1-2; 9 nucleotides match TRBD1. The V and J ends lost 4 bases and 5 bases, in that order; junction bases with no gene match: 8. The CDR3 contains 15 residues. CDR1 is KGHSH, CDR2 LQKENI, per germline. CDR3: CASSLGQGREYGYTF. CDR3 sequence (DNA): TGTGCCAGCTCACTTGGACAGGGGAGAGAATATGGCTACACCTTC. The full variable domain, completed using reference TRBV18 and TRBJ1-2, is NAGVMQNPRHLVRRRGQEARLRCSPMKGHSHVYWYRQLPEEGLKFMVYLQKENIIDESGMPKERFSAEFPKEGPSILRIQQVVRGDSAAYFCASSLGQGREYGYTFGSGTRLTVV.

The V call is TRBV5-1, the J call TRBJ2-7; D remains unclear. The CDR3 sequence is 12 residues long. Trimming left V 4 bases short and J 4 bases short, with 9 bases between. CDR1 SGHRS and CDR2 YFSETQ come from the germline V gene. CDR3 sequence: CASSANGYEQYF. The CDR3 DNA reads TGCGCCAGCAGCGCAAACGGGTACGAGCAGTACTTC.

V is TRBV6-5 and J is TRBJ1-6; TRBD1 aligns across 8 bases. This CDR3 is built from 15 residues. CDR1 MNHEY and CDR2 SVGAGI come from the germline V gene. Unmatched junction bases numbered 5, after V lost 4 bases and J lost 6 bases. The CDR3 loop reads CASSSTGAANSPLHF. The CDR3 DNA reads as TGTGCCAGCAGTTCGACAGGGGCGGCTAATTCACCCCTCCACTTT.

This clone was counted between two and nine times. The chain joins TRBV5-1 to TRBJ1-3; D is uncertain. Germline loops: CDR1 SGHRS, CDR2 YFSETQ. This CDR3 is built from 14 residues. With 0 bases removed from V and 6 bases from J, the gap between germline ends came to 10 bases. The CDR3 DNA reads as TGCGCCAGCAGCTTGGGGCAGGCGGAAAACACCATATATTTT. Its protein is CASSLGQAENTIYF.

The table lists this clone with a few counts. The rearrangement uses TRBV5-3 and TRBJ2-7; D might be TRBD1 (6 bases). TRBV5-3 is noted as an ORF with a role that remains uncertain. Trimming shortened V by 6 bases and J by 4 bases, and 26 bases separated the two germline ends. The length of the CDR3 is 17 residues. The CDR3 bases are TGTGCCAGAACCCCGGGAACAGGGACACAGGAGGAGTACGAGCAGTACTTC. Translating gives CARTPGTGTQEEYEQYF.

The genes are TRBV30 and TRBJ1-3; 8 bases match TRBD1. The CDR3 has 14 amino acids. Losses at the gene ends were 5 bases for V and 0 bases for J; bases not matched to a gene: 3. Germline CDR1 reads GTSNPN; CDR2 reads SVGIG (reference sequence). CDR3 sequence: CAWDRGGSGNTIYF. DNA of the CDR3: TGTGCCTGGGACAGGGGAGGCTCTGGAAACACCATATATTTT.

The chain has TRBV6-5 and TRBJ2-7; D not certain. V dropped 0 bases and J dropped 3 bases, with 15 bases sitting between them. The germline CDR1 and CDR2 sequences are MNHEY and SVGAGI. The CDR3 has 16 amino acids. CDR3 nucleotide sequence: TGTGCCAGCAGTTACTCGGTCTACCTGAAAGACTACGAGCAGTACTTC. This gives the protein CASSYSVYLKDYEQYF.

The chain combines TRBV7-2 with TRBJ2-2, with D possibly called TRBD1 or TRBD2 (5 bases each). The germline CDR1 and CDR2 sequences are SGHTA and FQGNSA. The V gene lost 1 base and the J gene lost 3 bases, with 9 bases spanning the gap. The CDR3 runs 15 residues. The CDR3 DNA follows: TGTGCCAGCAGCTTAGGTTTGGGGGACACCGGGGAGCTGTTTTTT. As protein: CASSLGLGDTGELFF.

The rearrangement joins TRBV18 to TRBJ1-3; D unresolved. Per the germline V gene, CDR1 is KGHSH and CDR2 is LQKENI. This CDR3 spans 16 amino acids. Trimming removed 2 bases at V and 0 bases at J, with 11 bases between. The CDR3 loop reads CASSPNLSNSGNTIYF. CDR3 in DNA: TGTGCCAGCTCACCAAATCTGTCCAACTCTGGAAACACCATATATTTT.

The rearrangement uses TRBV7-3 and TRBJ2-6; D gene unclear. Trimming stripped 5 bases from V and 1 base from J, with 9 bases between. This CDR3 has 15 residues. Per the germline V gene, CDR1 is SGHTA and CDR2 is FQGTGA. The CDR3 nucleotides are TGTGCCAGCAGCCAGGACGTTTCTGGGGCCAACGTCCTGACTTTC. Its translation is CASSQDVSGANVLTF.